These T cell receptor beta chains were read from a single sample in a study of regulatory T cells in long-lasting Graves disease. TCRdb used MiXCR to reprocess the multiplex PCR reads, holding one entry per CDR3 protein. The table has more than 300,000 distinct CDR3 sequences, around 20% seen once. The sample here was peripheral blood mononuclear cells (PBMCs), taken when the disease was refractory, from a patient treated with antithyroid drugs. The receptors were gathered from a female donor with Graves disease. The CDR3 runs from the conserved cysteine through the conserved F or W. Each record gives: V gene, D gene, J gene, clone size, CDR3 DNA, CDR3 protein. D genes are given only for firm matches. The size field is filled for only some rows; it gives once, few, many or a size class.

V gene: TRBV28
D gene: TRBD2
J gene: TRBJ2-1
clone size: -
CDR3 DNA: TGTGCCAGCAGTTTTGGGCGGGAGGGGACCTACACTGAGCAGTTCTTC
CDR3 protein: CASSFGREGTYTEQFF

V gene: TRBV11-2
D gene: -
J gene: TRBJ2-7
clone size: many
CDR3 DNA: TGTGCCAGCAGCTTAATGGCCTACGAGCAGTACTTC
CDR3 protein: CASSLMAYEQYF

V gene: TRBV11-2
D gene: -
J gene: TRBJ2-1
clone size: few
CDR3 DNA: TGTGCCAGCAGCTTAGATAGGCACAACTCCTACAATGAGCAGTTCTTC
CDR3 protein: CASSLDRHNSYNEQFF

V gene: TRBV19
D gene: -
J gene: TRBJ1-5
clone size: few
CDR3 DNA: TGTGCCAGCAGTCAGGGTGCGAGCAATCAGCCCCAGCATTTT
CDR3 protein: CASSQGASNQPQHF

V gene: TRBV20-1
D gene: -
J gene: TRBJ1-3
clone size: once
CDR3 DNA: TGCAGTGCTAACAGGGTCCCTGGGTCTGGAAACACCATATATTTT
CDR3 protein: CSANRVPGSGNTIYF

V gene: TRBV28
D gene: TRBD1
J gene: TRBJ1-2
clone size: many
CDR3 DNA: TGTGCCAGCAGTGCTACACCGGGACAGGGGATCTATGGCTACACCTTC
CDR3 protein: CASSATPGQGIYGYTF

V gene: TRBV7-9
D gene: TRBD2
J gene: TRBJ2-1
clone size: -
CDR3 DNA: TGTGCCAGCAGCGAGGGACTAGCGGACACGTTCTTC
CDR3 protein: CASSEGLADTFF

V gene: TRBV19
D gene: TRBD1
J gene: TRBJ1-2
clone size: many
CDR3 DNA: TGTGCCAGTAGTCCAGGGACAGGAGCTAACTATGGCTACACCTTC
CDR3 protein: CASSPGTGANYGYTF

V gene: TRBV10-3
D gene: TRBD1
J gene: TRBJ2-7
clone size: many
CDR3 DNA: TGTGCCATCAGTGAGGTTTGGACAGGGGGCGTCGACGAGCAGTACTTC
CDR3 protein: CAISEVWTGGVDEQYF

V gene: TRBV19
D gene: TRBD1
J gene: TRBJ1-5
clone size: few
CDR3 DNA: TGTGCCAGTCGGGGACAGGGCGATCAGCCCCAGCATTTT
CDR3 protein: CASRGQGDQPQHF

V gene: TRBV27
D gene: -
J gene: TRBJ1-3
clone size: -
CDR3 DNA: TGTGCCAACAGCGGGAGGGCTGGAAACACCATATATTTT
CDR3 protein: CANSGRAGNTIYF

V gene: TRBV6-2/TRBV6-3
D gene: TRBD1
J gene: TRBJ1-1
clone size: -
CDR3 DNA: TGTGCCAGCAGTGATACAGGGGGCTTTACTGAAGCTTTCTTT
CDR3 protein: CASSDTGGFTEAFF

V gene: TRBV18
D gene: -
J gene: TRBJ1-1
clone size: -
CDR3 DNA: TGTGCCAGCTCACCACAGCATAAAAGGGGGAACACTGAAGCTTTCTTT
CDR3 protein: CASSPQHKRGNTEAFF

V gene: TRBV7-8
D gene: -
J gene: TRBJ2-1
clone size: -
CDR3 DNA: TGTGCCAGCAGCACCTTGCGGGGCAAGTCCTACAATGAGCAGTTCTTC
CDR3 protein: CASSTLRGKSYNEQFF

V gene: TRBV7-6
D gene: -
J gene: TRBJ2-7
clone size: -
CDR3 DNA: TGTGCCAGCAGCTTAGCTCTGGGGGCAGGCACCTACGAGCAGTACTTC
CDR3 protein: CASSLALGAGTYEQYF

V gene: TRBV7-9
D gene: TRBD1
J gene: TRBJ2-7
clone size: many
CDR3 DNA: TGTGCCAGCAGCTTTGGACAGGGAGGCAACGAGCAGTACTTC
CDR3 protein: CASSFGQGGNEQYF

V gene: TRBV19
D gene: -
J gene: TRBJ1-1
clone size: few
CDR3 DNA: TGTGCCAGTAGTGTAGGCAGTTTGAACACTGAAGCTTTCTTT
CDR3 protein: CASSVGSLNTEAFF

V gene: TRBV11-2
D gene: -
J gene: TRBJ1-1
clone size: many
CDR3 DNA: TGTGCCAGCAGCTTAGGCCCTGCGGCTGAAGCTTTCTTT
CDR3 protein: CASSLGPAAEAFF

V gene: TRBV5-1
D gene: TRBD2
J gene: TRBJ2-7
clone size: few
CDR3 DNA: TGCGCCAGCAGCTCAGGAGCGGGAAAACCCTACGAGCAGTACTTC
CDR3 protein: CASSSGAGKPYEQYF

V gene: TRBV4-1
D gene: -
J gene: TRBJ2-7
clone size: -
CDR3 DNA: TGCGCCAGCAGCCAAGATAAACACATGGGGGCCTACGAGCAGTACTTC
CDR3 protein: CASSQDKHMGAYEQYF

V gene: TRBV10-3
D gene: -
J gene: TRBJ2-7
clone size: many
CDR3 DNA: TGTGCCATCAGCTTCGTGGGAGGCTCCTACGAGCAGTACTTC
CDR3 protein: CAISFVGGSYEQYF

V gene: TRBV19
D gene: -
J gene: TRBJ1-4
clone size: few
CDR3 DNA: TGTGCCAGTAGTATGCGAAGAGACAGAGGGGAAAAACTGTTTTTT
CDR3 protein: CASSMRRDRGEKLFF

V gene: TRBV28
D gene: TRBD1
J gene: TRBJ1-1
clone size: many
CDR3 DNA: TGTGCCAGCAGCACAGGGGCTCTGAACACTGAAGCTTTCTTT
CDR3 protein: CASSTGALNTEAFF

V gene: TRBV28
D gene: -
J gene: TRBJ1-5
clone size: many
CDR3 DNA: TGTGCCAGCAGTTCAGGGATGCAGCCCCAGCATTTT
CDR3 protein: CASSSGMQPQHF

V gene: TRBV19
D gene: TRBD1
J gene: TRBJ1-2
clone size: many
CDR3 DNA: TGTGCCAGTAGCGAACACCGGGACAGGGGCTATGGCTACACCTTC
CDR3 protein: CASSEHRDRGYGYTF

V gene: TRBV7-9
D gene: -
J gene: TRBJ1-5
clone size: many
CDR3 DNA: TGTGCCAGCAGCTTAGGCACAGGGTCGAGAAGCAATCAGCCCCAGCATTTT
CDR3 protein: CASSLGTGSRSNQPQHF

V gene: TRBV12-5
D gene: TRBD2
J gene: TRBJ2-2
clone size: -
CDR3 DNA: TGTGCTAGTGGTTTGGGCCGGACTAGCGGGAGAGGCGGGGAGCTGTTTTTT
CDR3 protein: CASGLGRTSGRGGELFF

V gene: TRBV30
D gene: -
J gene: TRBJ1-5
clone size: -
CDR3 DNA: TGTGCCTGGAGTGTACTAAGACAGCCCCAGCATTTT
CDR3 protein: CAWSVLRQPQHF

V gene: TRBV6-1
D gene: -
J gene: TRBJ1-2
clone size: -
CDR3 DNA: TGTGCCAGCAGTACCCCCCCTGAGGGCTACACCTTC
CDR3 protein: CASSTPPEGYTF

V gene: TRBV7-9
D gene: -
J gene: TRBJ1-3
clone size: -
CDR3 DNA: TGTGCCAGCAGCTCCCGTGTGTCTGGCTCTGGAAACACCATATATTTT
CDR3 protein: CASSSRVSGSGNTIYF

V gene: TRBV29-1
D gene: -
J gene: TRBJ1-3
clone size: -
CDR3 DNA: TGCAGCGTTGTAGACAGGTCCGGAAACACCATATATTTT
CDR3 protein: CSVVDRSGNTIYF

V gene: TRBV7-2
D gene: TRBD1
J gene: TRBJ1-1
clone size: few
CDR3 DNA: TGTGCCAGCAGAAACGGGACAGGAGTAGAAGCTTTCTTT
CDR3 protein: CASRNGTGVEAFF

V gene: TRBV7-2
D gene: TRBD2
J gene: TRBJ2-5
clone size: many
CDR3 DNA: TGTGCCAGCAGCTGGGGGGGAAGAGAGACCCAGTACTTC
CDR3 protein: CASSWGGRETQYF

V gene: TRBV20-1
D gene: TRBD2
J gene: TRBJ2-7
clone size: few
CDR3 DNA: TGCAGTGCTATTGGACTAGCGGGGGGGTACGAGCAGTACTTC
CDR3 protein: CSAIGLAGGYEQYF

V gene: TRBV7-9
D gene: -
J gene: TRBJ2-6
clone size: many
CDR3 DNA: TGTGCCAACAACAGGGTCTGGTCTGGGGCCAACGTCCTGACTTTC
CDR3 protein: CANNRVWSGANVLTF

V gene: TRBV15
D gene: -
J gene: TRBJ1-2
clone size: -
CDR3 DNA: TGTGCCACCAGCATCGAGGGACCCAGGAGCTATGGCTACACCTTC
CDR3 protein: CATSIEGPRSYGYTF

V gene: TRBV4-2
D gene: TRBD1
J gene: TRBJ1-4
clone size: few
CDR3 DNA: TGTGCCAGCAGCCAAGCCGCCGGGACAGGGGGCGTTGCCCGAAATGAAAAACTGTTTTTT
CDR3 protein: CASSQAAGTGGVARNEKLFF

V gene: TRBV6-2/TRBV6-3
D gene: TRBD1
J gene: TRBJ2-7
clone size: many
CDR3 DNA: TGTGCCACGGACAGGGACTCCTACGAGCAGTACTTC
CDR3 protein: CATDRDSYEQYF

V gene: TRBV6-2/TRBV6-3
D gene: -
J gene: TRBJ2-7
clone size: many
CDR3 DNA: TGTGCCAGCAGTTATGCCGTATTCTACGAGCAGTACTTC
CDR3 protein: CASSYAVFYEQYF

V gene: TRBV19
D gene: -
J gene: TRBJ1-2
clone size: -
CDR3 DNA: TGTGCCAGTAGTATGGGGCAGGGAGGGCGGTTTAACTATGGCTACACCTTC
CDR3 protein: CASSMGQGGRFNYGYTF

V gene: TRBV2
D gene: -
J gene: TRBJ2-7
clone size: many
CDR3 DNA: TGTGCCAGCAGGGTTGACGGAACCTACGAGCAGTACTTC
CDR3 protein: CASRVDGTYEQYF

V gene: TRBV14
D gene: -
J gene: TRBJ1-3
clone size: few
CDR3 DNA: TGTGCCAGCAGCCGTTTCGCCTCTGGAAACACCATATATTTT
CDR3 protein: CASSRFASGNTIYF